What follows are 14 T cell receptor beta chains derived from one specimen sequenced in a study of memory CD4+ T cells and cytomegalovirus serostatus. Single viable CD3+CD4+CD8-CD45RO+ cells were sorted as the memory CD4+ T cells. Assay used: immunoSEQ multiplex PCR; TCRdb lists only in-frame clones, some missing. Of some 53,000 clones detected, approximately 78% appear once; the ten largest clones hold 0.77%. The sequencing input was memory CD4+ T cells from blood. The source is an adult in good health and CMV-seronegative.

The chain carries TRBV27 and TRBJ1-1; a weak D match, TRBD1 (5 bases). Germline lookup yields CDR1 MNHEY and CDR2 SMNVEV (reference sequence). Trimming took 5 bases from V and 4 from J, leaving 14 bases between them. This CDR3 region has 14 residues. The CDR3 spells CASSERRRGTEAFF. Here the CDR3 DNA reads TGTGCCAGCAGTGAACGAAGGAGGGGCACTGAAGCTTTCTTT.

This sequence joins TRBV28 and TRBJ2-5; a possible D gene is TRBD2 (6 bases). Germline V gene lookup returns CDR1 MDHEN and CDR2 SYDVKM. V was clipped by 5 bases and J by 5 bases, with 21 bases between them. The CDR3 extends over 16 amino acids. In nucleotides, the CDR3 is TGTGCCAGCAGTCCCAGGTCAATTTCGGGGAGGGAGACCCAGTACTTC. Its translation is CASSPRSISGRETQYF.

The chain joins TRBV11-2 to TRBJ1-1; D is perhaps TRBD1 (5 bases). The CDR3 consists of 16 residues. Germline loops: CDR1 SGHAT, CDR2 FQNNGV. Trimming removed 4 bases at V and 0 bases at J, with 15 bases between. The chain's CDR3 is CASSSAGRGMNTEAFF. In nucleotides, the CDR3 is TGTGCCAGCAGCTCAGCTGGGCGGGGGATGAACACTGAAGCTTTCTTT.

The chain couples TRBV15 to TRBJ2-7, with TRBD1 identical over 7 bases. The trim removed 2 bases at V and 2 bases at J, leaving 15 bases unmatched. Germline CDR1 LNHNV, CDR2 YYDKDF (reference sequence). This CDR3 is built from 18 residues. The chain's CDR3 is CATSRNLKSGTEAYEQYF. The CDR3 bases are TGTGCCACCAGCAGAAATCTTAAATCCGGGACAGAAGCCTACGAGCAGTACTTC.

The genes are TRBV7-9 and TRBJ1-1, with D uncertain. CDR1 SEHNR and CDR2 FQNEAQ come from the germline V gene (reference sequence). This CDR3 has 9 amino acids. Trimming removed 9 bases at V and 7 bases at J, with 6 bases between. The CDR3 bases are TGTGCCAGTGAAATTGAAGCTTTCTTT. Its protein product is CASEIEAFF.

V and J are TRBV4-2 and TRBJ2-1, with 9 nucleotides matching TRBD1. With 8 bases clipped from V and 8 bases from J, the junction kept 13 bases outside the gene matches. The CDR3 extends over 15 amino acids. Germline V gives CDR1 LGHNA, CDR2 YNFKEQ. DNA for the CDR3: TGTGCCAGCGGGACAACAGGGGGCAATATGGATGAGCAGTTCTTC. Its translation is CASGTTGGNMDEQFF.

The chain has TRBV4-2 and TRBJ1-3; tentatively, D is TRBD1 (5 bases). The germline CDR1 and CDR2 sequences are LGHNA and YNFKEQ. Trimming removed 3 bases from V and 4 bases from J, with 16 bases in between. The CDR3 is 16 residues long. The CDR3 region has the DNA TGTGCCAGCAGCCAGGCGTCCCCAGGGCGAGGAAACACCATATATTTT. Protein product: CASSQASPGRGNTIYF.

The chain joins TRBV18 to TRBJ2-5; no definite D call. Deletions cut 2 bases from V and 5 bases from J, with 6 bases between. The CDR3 sequence is 12 residues long. Germline values: CDR1 KGHSH, CDR2 LQKENI. The CDR3 nucleotides read TGTGCCAGCTCACCATGGGGTGAGACCCAGTACTTC. This gives the protein CASSPWGETQYF.

In its sample, this clone was seen a few times. The chain recombines TRBV7-9 with TRBJ2-7; 7 bases agree with TRBD2. Germline V gene lookup returns CDR1 SEHNR and CDR2 FQNEAQ (reference sequence). V was clipped by 5 bases and J by 3 bases; unmatched bases: 13. The length of the CDR3 is 16 residues. DNA of the CDR3: TGTGCCAGCAGCCTAGGGAGGGACGAGGACCGCTACGAGCAGTACTTC. Translation: CASSLGRDEDRYEQYF.

The rearrangement uses TRBV19 and TRBJ2-3; no clear D. This CDR3 is 14 amino acids long. The germline CDR1 and CDR2 sequences are LNHDA and SQIVND (reference sequence). Trimming took 3 bases from V and 3 from J, leaving 10 bases between them. This chain's CDR3 is CASSMAFATDTQYF. CDR3 DNA: TGTGCCAGTAGTATGGCTTTTGCTACAGATACGCAGTATTTT.

The chain uses TRBV5-1 and TRBJ1-2; the match to TRBD1 covers 9 bases. CDR1 is SGHRS and CDR2 is YFSETQ in the germline V gene. The V segment lost 1 base and the J segment 10 bases; nucleotides outside the gene matches: 8. This CDR3 is built from 14 residues. The CDR3 region is CASSLSQGAGSYTF. The DNA for the CDR3 is TGCGCCAGCAGCTTGTCACAGGGGGCTGGTTCCTACACCTTC.

This rearrangement joins TRBV27 to TRBJ2-7; tentative D call: TRBD1 (5 bases). There are 15 residues in the CDR3. V was clipped by 0 bases and J by 6 bases, with 15 bases between them. Germline V lookup: CDR1 MNHEY, CDR2 SMNVEV (reference sequence). As DNA, the CDR3 is TGTGCCAGCAGTTTATCCCAGGGAATAGGGGCCGAGCAGTACTTC. It yields the protein CASSLSQGIGAEQYF.

This chain uses TRBV5-1 with TRBJ2-3; D is possibly TRBD2 (5 bases). With 1 base removed from V and 3 bases from J, the gap between germline ends came to 12 bases. The CDR3 contains 15 residues. Germline V gives CDR1 SGHRS, CDR2 YFSETQ. Here the CDR3 DNA reads TGCGCCAGCAGCTTGAGGGAGCTCGGAACAGATACGCAGTATTTT. Its translation: CASSLRELGTDTQYF.

The CDR3 bases are TGTGCCTGGAGATGGGGGAGGGATGGCTACACCTTC. Protein product: CAWRWGRDGYTF. The chain couples TRBV30 to TRBJ1-2; possible D gene TRBD1, 5 bases. V lost 3 bases and J 6 bases, leaving 11 bases between the germline ends. Germline assignment: CDR1 GTSNPN and CDR2 SVGIG (reference sequence). The CDR3 is 12 residues long.